Sequencing of this T cell receptor beta chain was carried out in a study of tumor and adjacent non-tumor tissue in lung cancer. TCRbeta libraries were built with three rounds of nested PCR, modified from ARM-PCR. One entry per CDR3 protein results from TCRdb running MiXCR on the multiplex PCR reads. The data show more than 75,000 distinct CDR3 sequences, with 75% to 85% seen just once and about 30% held by the top ten. This CDR3 is 16 amino acids long. Trimming removed 7 bases at V and 0 bases at J, with 19 bases between. Germline CDR1 MNHNS, CDR2 SASEGT. As regards this clonotype: This likely comes from a read error, as the CDR3 has no conserved phenylalanine or tryptophan at its end.

This sample's RNA came from whole unsorted tissue. The normal lung tissue was taken more than 3 cm from the tumor edge. This receptor was identified in a man in his sixties with small cell lung cancer. Specimen: distant non-tumor lung tissue. This rearrangement joins TRBV6-1 to TRBJ2-7; D tentatively fits TRBD1 or TRBD2 (5 bases each). CDR3: CASIEIGTAFSYEQYL. In nucleotides, the CDR3 is TGTGCCAGCATTGAGATCGGGACCGCCTTCTCCTACGAGCAGTACTTA.